What follows describes a single T cell receptor (beta chain). Its target is unknown. This may stem from a read error, because a much larger clone lies one nucleotide away. The read finishes 3 residues shy of the CDR3 end, and the germline J gene is used to complete it. Other DNA sequences in the same sample also yield this CDR3. The sample is drawn from a study of T cell clonality in common variable immunodeficiency. The study's findings and limits: Authors noted CVID clonality's cause needs subpopulation repertoire sequencing. TCRbeta clonality was increased in CVID versus healthy controls. Fewer TCRbeta clones were shared among CVID subjects than controls.

The data were produced by immunoSEQ multiplex PCR, yet TCRdb's version contains in-frame clones alone and is incomplete. The data show tens of thousands of clones, with none appearing a single time. Both groups were predominantly of Caucasian heritage. The germline V gene encodes CDR1 SGHRS and CDR2 YFSETQ. The length of the CDR3 is 16 residues. The receptor was derived from a person aged 18 to 75 in good health. The chain links TRBV5-1 to TRBJ1-2; TRBD1 matches at 7 bases. The specimen sequenced was peripheral blood mononuclear cells. CDR3 residues: CASSLGAGTVDYGYTF. The sequenced CDR3 bases are TGCGCCAGCAGCTTGGGAGCCGGGACAGTCGACTATGGG. The variable domain in full, with the rest retrieved from reference TRBV5-1 and TRBJ1-2, is KAGVTQTPRYLIKTRGQQVTLSCSPISGHRSVSWYQQTPGQGLQFLFEYFSETQRNKGNFPGRFSGRQFSNSRSEMNVSTLELGDSALYLCASSLGAGTVDYGYTFGSGTRLTVV.